Shown below are 3 T cell receptor beta chains from a single sample sequenced in a study of blood T cell repertoires in COVID-19. The assay was immunoSEQ multiplex PCR, and TCRdb's table has in-frame clones only and misses some. The sample holds around 150,000 clones, 85% to 90% seen once. Sequencing used peripheral blood. The receptor set was obtained from a man aged 45-60 years with active or convalescent COVID-19.

The genes are TRBV5-6 and TRBJ2-7; 8 bases align to TRBD2. Germline CDR1 and CDR2: SGHDT and YYEEEE. With 4 bases clipped from V and 0 bases from J, the junction kept 6 bases outside the gene matches. The CDR3 extends over 15 amino acids. The CDR3 DNA sequence: TGTGCCAGCAGCGGTAGACTAGCGCTCTCCTACGAGCAGTACTTC. Residues: CASSGRLALSYEQYF.

This chain connects TRBV7-9 to TRBJ1-1; D possibly corresponds to TRBD1 (6 bases). Germline V CDR1 and CDR2: SEHNR, FQNEAQ (reference sequence). This CDR3 spans 15 amino acids. V was clipped by 4 bases and J by 1 base, with 13 bases between them. CDR3 coding DNA: TGTGCCAGCAGCTACATACAGGGTCAGAACACTGAAGCTTTCTTT. Encoded protein: CASSYIQGQNTEAFF.

The chain combines TRBV19 with TRBJ2-1; D possibly corresponds to TRBD2 (6 bases). V was pared by 0 bases and J by 4 bases, with 25 bases between. Germline-derived CDR1 and CDR2 are LNHDA and SQIVND (reference sequence). This CDR3 is built from 20 residues. CDR3 in amino acids: CASSIEKASVGWLRYNEQFF. CDR3 sequence (DNA): TGTGCCAGTAGTATAGAGAAGGCTAGCGTCGGGTGGCTCCGTTACAATGAGCAGTTCTTC. The whole variable domain, remainder taken from reference TRBV19 and TRBJ2-1, is DGGITQSPKYLFRKEGQNVTLSCEQNLNHDAMYWYRQDPGQGLRLIYYSQIVNDFQKGDIAEGYSVSREKKESFPLTVTSAQKNPTAFYLCASSIEKASVGWLRYNEQFFGPGTRLTVL.